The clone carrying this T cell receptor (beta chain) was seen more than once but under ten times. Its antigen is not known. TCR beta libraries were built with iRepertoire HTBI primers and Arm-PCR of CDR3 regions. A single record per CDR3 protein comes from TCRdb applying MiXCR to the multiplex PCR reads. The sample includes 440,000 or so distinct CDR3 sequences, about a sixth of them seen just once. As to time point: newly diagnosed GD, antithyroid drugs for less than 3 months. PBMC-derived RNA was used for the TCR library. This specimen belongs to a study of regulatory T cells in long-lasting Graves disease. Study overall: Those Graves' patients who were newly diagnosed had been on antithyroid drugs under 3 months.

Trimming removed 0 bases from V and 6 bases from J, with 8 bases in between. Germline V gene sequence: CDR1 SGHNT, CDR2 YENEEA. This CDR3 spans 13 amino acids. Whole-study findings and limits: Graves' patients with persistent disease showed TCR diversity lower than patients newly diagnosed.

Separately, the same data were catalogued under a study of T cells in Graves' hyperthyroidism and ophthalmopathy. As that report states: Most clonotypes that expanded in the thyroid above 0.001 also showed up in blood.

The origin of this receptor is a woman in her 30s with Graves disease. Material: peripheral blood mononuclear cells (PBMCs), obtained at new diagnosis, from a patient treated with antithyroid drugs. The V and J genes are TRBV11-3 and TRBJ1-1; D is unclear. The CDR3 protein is CASSLDQESEAFF. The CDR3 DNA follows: TGTGCCAGCAGCTTAGATCAGGAGTCTGAAGCTTTCTTT.